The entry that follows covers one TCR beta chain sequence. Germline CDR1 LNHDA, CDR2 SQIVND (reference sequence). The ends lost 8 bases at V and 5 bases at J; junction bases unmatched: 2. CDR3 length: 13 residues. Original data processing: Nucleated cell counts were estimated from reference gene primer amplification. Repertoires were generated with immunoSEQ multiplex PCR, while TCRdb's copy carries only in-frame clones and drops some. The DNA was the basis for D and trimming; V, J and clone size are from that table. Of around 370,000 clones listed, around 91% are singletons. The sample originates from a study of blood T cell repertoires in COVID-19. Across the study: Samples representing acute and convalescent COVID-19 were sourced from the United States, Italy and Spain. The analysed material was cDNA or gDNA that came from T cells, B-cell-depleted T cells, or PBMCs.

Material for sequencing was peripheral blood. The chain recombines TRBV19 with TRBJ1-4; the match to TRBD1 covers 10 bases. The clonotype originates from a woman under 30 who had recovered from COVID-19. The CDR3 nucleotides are TGTGCCAGTCGGACAGGGGGGAATGAAAAACTGTTTTTT. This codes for CASRTGGNEKLFF.